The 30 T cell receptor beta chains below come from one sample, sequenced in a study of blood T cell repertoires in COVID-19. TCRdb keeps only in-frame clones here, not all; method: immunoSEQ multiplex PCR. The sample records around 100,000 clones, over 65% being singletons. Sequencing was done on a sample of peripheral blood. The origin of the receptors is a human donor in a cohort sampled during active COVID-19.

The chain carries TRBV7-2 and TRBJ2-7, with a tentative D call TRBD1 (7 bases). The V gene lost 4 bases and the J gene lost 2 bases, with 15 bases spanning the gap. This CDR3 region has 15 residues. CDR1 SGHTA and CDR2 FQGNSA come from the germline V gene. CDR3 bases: TGTGCCAGCAGCTCCCGCGGGACAGAGACCTACGAGCAGTACTTC. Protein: CASSSRGTETYEQYF.

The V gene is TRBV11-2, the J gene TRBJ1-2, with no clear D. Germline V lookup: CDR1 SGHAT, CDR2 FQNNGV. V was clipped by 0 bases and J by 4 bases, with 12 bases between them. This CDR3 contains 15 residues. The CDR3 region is CASSLDNKEVYGYTF. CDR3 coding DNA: TGTGCCAGCAGCTTAGATAATAAAGAGGTCTATGGCTACACCTTC.

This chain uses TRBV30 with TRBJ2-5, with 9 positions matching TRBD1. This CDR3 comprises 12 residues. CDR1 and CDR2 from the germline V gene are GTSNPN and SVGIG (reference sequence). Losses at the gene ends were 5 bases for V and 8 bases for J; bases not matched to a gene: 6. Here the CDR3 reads CAWGRDRETQYF. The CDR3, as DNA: TGTGCCTGGGGGAGGGACAGGGAAACCCAGTACTTC.

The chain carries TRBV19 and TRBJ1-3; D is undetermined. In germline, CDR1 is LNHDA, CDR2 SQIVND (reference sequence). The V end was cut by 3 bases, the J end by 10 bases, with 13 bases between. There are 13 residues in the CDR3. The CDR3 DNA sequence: TGTGCCAGTAGTATTGACTCCGTCTCGACCATATATTTT. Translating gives CASSIDSVSTIYF.

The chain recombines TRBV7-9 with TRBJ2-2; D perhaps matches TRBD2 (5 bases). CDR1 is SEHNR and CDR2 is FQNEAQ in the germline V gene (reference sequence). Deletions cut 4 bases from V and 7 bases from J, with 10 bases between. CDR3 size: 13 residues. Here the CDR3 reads CASSWVEGGELFF. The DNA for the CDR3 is TGTGCCAGCAGCTGGGTCGAGGGCGGGGAGCTGTTTTTT.

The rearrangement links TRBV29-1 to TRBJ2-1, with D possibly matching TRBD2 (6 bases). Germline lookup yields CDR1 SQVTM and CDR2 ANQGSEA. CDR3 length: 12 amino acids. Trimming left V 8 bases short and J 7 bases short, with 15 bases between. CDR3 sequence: CSSSVGSNEQFF. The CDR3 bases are TGCAGCTCTAGCGTGGGCTCGAATGAGCAGTTCTTC.

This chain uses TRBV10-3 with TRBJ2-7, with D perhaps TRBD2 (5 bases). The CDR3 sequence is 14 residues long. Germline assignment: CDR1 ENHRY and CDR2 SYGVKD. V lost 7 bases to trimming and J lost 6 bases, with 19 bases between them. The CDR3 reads CAIIGDATSGEQYF. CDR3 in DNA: TGTGCCATCATTGGCGACGCCACGAGCGGCGAGCAGTACTTC.

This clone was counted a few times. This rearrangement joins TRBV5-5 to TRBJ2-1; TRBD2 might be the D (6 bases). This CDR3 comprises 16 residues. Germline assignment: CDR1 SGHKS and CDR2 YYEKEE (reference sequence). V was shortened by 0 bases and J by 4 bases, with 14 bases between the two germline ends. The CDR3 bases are TGTGCCAGCAGCTTGGCCGGGCCGGGGAGGTACAATGAGCAGTTCTTC. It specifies CASSLAGPGRYNEQFF.

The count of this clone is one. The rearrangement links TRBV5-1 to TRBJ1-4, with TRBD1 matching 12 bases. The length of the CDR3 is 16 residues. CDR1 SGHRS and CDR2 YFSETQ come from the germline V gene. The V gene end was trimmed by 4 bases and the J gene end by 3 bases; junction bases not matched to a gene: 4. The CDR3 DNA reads TGCGCCAGCAGCCCGGGACAGGGGGCGGCTAATGAAAAACTGTTTTTT. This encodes CASSPGQGAANEKLFF.

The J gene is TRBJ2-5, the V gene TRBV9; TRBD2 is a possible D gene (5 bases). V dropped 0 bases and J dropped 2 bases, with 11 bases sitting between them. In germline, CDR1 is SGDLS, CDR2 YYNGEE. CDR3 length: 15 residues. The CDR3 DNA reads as TGTGCCAGCAGCGTAGGGCTAGCCCCGCAAGAGACCCAGTACTTC. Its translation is CASSVGLAPQETQYF.

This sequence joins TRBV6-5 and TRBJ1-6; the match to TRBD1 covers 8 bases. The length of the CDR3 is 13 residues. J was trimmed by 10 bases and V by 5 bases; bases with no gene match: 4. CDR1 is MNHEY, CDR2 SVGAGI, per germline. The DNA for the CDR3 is TGTGCCAGCAGTCCACAGGGGGGCTCACCCCTCCACTTT. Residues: CASSPQGGSPLHF.

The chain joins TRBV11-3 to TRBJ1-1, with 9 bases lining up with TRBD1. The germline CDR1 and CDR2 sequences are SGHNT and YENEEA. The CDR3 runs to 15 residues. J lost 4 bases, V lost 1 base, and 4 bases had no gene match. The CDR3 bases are TGTGCCAGCAGCTTAGGTGGGACAGGGATCACTGAAGCTTTCTTT. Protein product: CASSLGGTGITEAFF.

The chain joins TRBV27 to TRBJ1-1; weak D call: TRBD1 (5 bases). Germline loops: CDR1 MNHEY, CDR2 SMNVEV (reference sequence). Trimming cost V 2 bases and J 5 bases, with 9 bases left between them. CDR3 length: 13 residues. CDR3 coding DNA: TGTGCCAGCAGTTTAATCCGGGGGACTGAAGCTTTCTTT. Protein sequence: CASSLIRGTEAFF.

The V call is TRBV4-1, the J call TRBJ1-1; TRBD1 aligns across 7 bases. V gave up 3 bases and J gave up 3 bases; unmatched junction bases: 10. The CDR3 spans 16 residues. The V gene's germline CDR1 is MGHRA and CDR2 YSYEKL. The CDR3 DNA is TGCGCCAGCAGCCAGTCAAGGGACAGTAAGGACACTGAAGCTTTCTTT. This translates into CASSQSRDSKDTEAFF.

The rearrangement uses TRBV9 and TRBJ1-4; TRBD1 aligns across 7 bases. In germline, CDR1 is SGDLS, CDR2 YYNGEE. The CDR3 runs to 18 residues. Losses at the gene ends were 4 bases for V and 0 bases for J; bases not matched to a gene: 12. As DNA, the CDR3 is TGTGCCAGCAGCCCCCGGGACAGATACTTTGCAACTAATGAAAAACTGTTTTTT. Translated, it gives CASSPRDRYFATNEKLFF.

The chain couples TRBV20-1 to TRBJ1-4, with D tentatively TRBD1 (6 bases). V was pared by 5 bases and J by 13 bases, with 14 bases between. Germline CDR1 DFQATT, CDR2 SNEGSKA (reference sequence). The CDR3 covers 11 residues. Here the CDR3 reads CSAPLDRLLFF. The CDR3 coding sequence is TGCAGTGCTCCCCTTGACAGGTTACTGTTTTTT.

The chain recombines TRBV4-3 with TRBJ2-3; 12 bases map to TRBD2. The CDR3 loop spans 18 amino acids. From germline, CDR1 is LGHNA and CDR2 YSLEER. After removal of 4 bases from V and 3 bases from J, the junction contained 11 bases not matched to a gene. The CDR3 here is CASSPATSGSIGTDTQYF. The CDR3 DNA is TGCGCCAGCAGCCCGGCGACTAGCGGGAGTATCGGAACAGATACGCAGTATTTT.

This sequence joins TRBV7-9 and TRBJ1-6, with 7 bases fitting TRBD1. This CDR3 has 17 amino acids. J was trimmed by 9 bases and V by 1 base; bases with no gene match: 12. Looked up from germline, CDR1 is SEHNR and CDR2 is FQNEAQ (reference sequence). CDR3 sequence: CASSLGGGQGDRSPLHF. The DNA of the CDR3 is TGTGCCAGCAGCTTAGGTGGGGGGCAGGGGGATCGTTCACCCCTCCACTTT. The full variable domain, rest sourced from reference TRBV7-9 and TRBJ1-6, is DTGVSQNPRHKITKRGQNVTFRCDPISEHNRLYWYRQTLGQGPEFLTYFQNEAQLEKSRLLSDRFSAERPKGSFSTLEIQRTEQGDSAMYLCASSLGGGQGDRSPLHFGNGTRLTVT.

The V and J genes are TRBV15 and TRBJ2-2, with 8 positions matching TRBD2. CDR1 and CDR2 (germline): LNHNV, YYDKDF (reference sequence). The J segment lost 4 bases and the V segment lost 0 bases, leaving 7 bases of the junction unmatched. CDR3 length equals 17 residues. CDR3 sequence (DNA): TGTGCCACCAGCAGAGAGCAAACTAGCGGTGCCACCGGGGAGCTGTTTTTT. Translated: CATSREQTSGATGELFF.

CDR3 DNA: TGTGCCAGCAGCTCTTACAACGAGCAGTACTTC. It translates to CASSSYNEQYF. This sequence joins TRBV5-6 and TRBJ2-7; D gene ambiguous. This CDR3 comprises 11 residues. The V and J ends lost 3 bases and 5 bases respectively, with 6 bases between them. Germline loops: CDR1 SGHDT, CDR2 YYEEEE.

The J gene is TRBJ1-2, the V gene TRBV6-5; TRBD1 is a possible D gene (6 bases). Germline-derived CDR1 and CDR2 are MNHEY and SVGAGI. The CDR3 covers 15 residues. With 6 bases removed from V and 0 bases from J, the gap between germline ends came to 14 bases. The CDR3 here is CASRTGTKSNYGYTF. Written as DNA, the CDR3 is TGTGCCAGCAGGACCGGGACAAAGTCTAACTATGGCTACACCTTC.

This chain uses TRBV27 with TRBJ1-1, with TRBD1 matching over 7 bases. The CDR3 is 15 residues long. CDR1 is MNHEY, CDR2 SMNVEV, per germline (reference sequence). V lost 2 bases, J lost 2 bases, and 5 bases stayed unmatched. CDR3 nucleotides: TGTGCCAGCAGTTTAGGGGCAGGGGGTAACACTGAAGCTTTCTTT. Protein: CASSLGAGGNTEAFF.

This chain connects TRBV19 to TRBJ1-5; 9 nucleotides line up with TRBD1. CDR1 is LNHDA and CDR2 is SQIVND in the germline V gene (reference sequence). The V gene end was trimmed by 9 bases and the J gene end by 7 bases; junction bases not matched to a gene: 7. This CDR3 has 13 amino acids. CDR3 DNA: TGTGCCAGCCCCCCGACAGGGGGGCAGCCCCAGCATTTT. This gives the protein CASPPTGGQPQHF. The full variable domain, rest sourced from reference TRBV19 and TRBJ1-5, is DGGITQSPKYLFRKEGQNVTLSCEQNLNHDAMYWYRQDPGQGLRLIYYSQIVNDFQKGDIAEGYSVSREKKESFPLTVTSAQKNPTAFYLCASPPTGGQPQHFGDGTRLSIL.

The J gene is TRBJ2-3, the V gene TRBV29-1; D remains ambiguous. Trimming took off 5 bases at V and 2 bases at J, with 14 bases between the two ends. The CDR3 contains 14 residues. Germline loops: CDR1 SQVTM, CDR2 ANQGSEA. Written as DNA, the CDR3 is TGCAGCGTTTATGACTTCGCGGCCACAGATACGCAGTATTTT. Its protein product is CSVYDFAATDTQYF.

The CDR3 coding sequence is TGTGCCAGCAGCTCCTCCGCGGCCTACGAGCAGTACTTC. It codes for CASSSSAAYEQYF. The chain recombines TRBV13 with TRBJ2-7, with D unclear. Germline lookup yields CDR1 PRHDT and CDR2 FYEKMQ (reference sequence). V dropped 4 bases and J dropped 2 bases, with 9 bases sitting between them. This CDR3 is 13 amino acids long. Full variable domain (rest looked up from reference TRBV13 and TRBJ2-7): AAGVIQSPRHLIKEKRETATLKCYPIPRHDTVYWYQQGPGQDPQFLISFYEKMQSDKGSIPDRFSAQQFSDYHSELNMSSLELGDSALYFCASSSSAAYEQYFGPGTRLTVT.

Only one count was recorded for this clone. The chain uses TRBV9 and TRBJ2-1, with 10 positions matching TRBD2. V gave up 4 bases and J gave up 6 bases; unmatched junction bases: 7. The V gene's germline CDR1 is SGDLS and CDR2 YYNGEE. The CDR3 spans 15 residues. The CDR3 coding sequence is TGTGCCAGCAGCCCTCAGGGACTAGCGTCCAATGAGCAGTTCTTC. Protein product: CASSPQGLASNEQFF. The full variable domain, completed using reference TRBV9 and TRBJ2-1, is DSGVTQTPKHLITATGQRVTLRCSPRSGDLSVYWYQQSLDQGLQFLIQYYNGEERAKGNILERFSAQQFPDLHSELNLSSLELGDSALYFCASSPQGLASNEQFFGPGTRLTVL.

CDR3 nucleotides: TGTGCCAGCAGCTTACGAGCGGCAGATGAGCAGTTCTTC. Translation gives CASSLRAADEQFF. The genes are TRBV7-2 and TRBJ2-1, with D perhaps matching TRBD2 (5 bases). V was pared by 2 bases and J by 8 bases, with 10 bases between. This CDR3 has 13 residues. Germline V gene lookup returns CDR1 SGHTA and CDR2 FQGNSA.

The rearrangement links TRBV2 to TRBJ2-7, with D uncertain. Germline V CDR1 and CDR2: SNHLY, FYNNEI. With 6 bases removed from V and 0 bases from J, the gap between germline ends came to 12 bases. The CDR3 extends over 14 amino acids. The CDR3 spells CASRAALSSYEQYF. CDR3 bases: TGTGCCAGCAGGGCGGCCTTAAGCTCCTACGAGCAGTACTTC.

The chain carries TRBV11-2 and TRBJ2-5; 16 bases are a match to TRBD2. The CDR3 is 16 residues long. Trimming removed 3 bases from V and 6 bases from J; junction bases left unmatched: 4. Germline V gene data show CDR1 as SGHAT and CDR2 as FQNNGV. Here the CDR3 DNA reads TGTGCCAGCAGCTTGGGACTAGCGGGGGGGCAAAAGACCCAGTACTTC. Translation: CASSLGLAGGQKTQYF.

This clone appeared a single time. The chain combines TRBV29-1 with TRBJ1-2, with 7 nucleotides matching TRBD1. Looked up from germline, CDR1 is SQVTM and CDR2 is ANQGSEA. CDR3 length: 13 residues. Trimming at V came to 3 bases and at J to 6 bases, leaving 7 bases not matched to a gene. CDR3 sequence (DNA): TGCAGCGTTGATAAAGGGACAGCTGATGGCTACACCTTC. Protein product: CSVDKGTADGYTF.